The clone carrying this TCR beta chain was recorded many times. Its antigen is unknown. PCR or immunohistochemistry showed mismatch repair deficiency in every enrolled patient. A few pembrolizumab responders had their TCRs sequenced. The germline CDR1 and CDR2 sequences are LNHDA and SQIVND (reference sequence). After removal of 6 bases from V and 3 bases from J, the junction contained 6 bases not matched to a gene. The CDR3 runs to 15 residues. This sample is drawn from a study of PD-1 blockade in mismatch repair-deficient tumors. Some clones are missing from TCRdb's copy, which holds only in-frame ones; the method was immunoSEQ multiplex PCR. The top ten hold around 5.5% of the sample, which has about 79,000 clones, approximately 80% seen once. Study-level results: After pembrolizumab, tumor-resident clones rose rapidly, then generally contracted before radiologic responses.

This receptor was taken from an adult with mismatch repair-deficient cancer. The chain employs TRBV19 and TRBJ2-2, with 8 bases lining up with TRBD1. The sample consisted of peripheral blood, taken 44 weeks after starting pembrolizumab. The CDR3 DNA sequence: TGTGCCAGTAGGACCGGGACAGGTCACACCGGGGAGCTGTTTTTT. Translated: CASRTGTGHTGELFF.